Each of the 14 T cell receptor beta chains below was sequenced from the same sample in a study of cytomegalovirus exposure and HLA in healthy donors. With 60 Vbeta and 13 Jbeta primers, the PCR was carried out. The table came from immunoSEQ multiplex PCR; TCRdb's copy has only in-frame clones and leaves some out. Here the sample spans 130,000 to 150,000 clones, roughly 87% being singletons. Sequenced material: PBMCs. These receptors came from a man aged 25-45 years in good health and CMV-seropositive.

With respect to this clone: Other DNA sequences of this sample code for an identical CDR3. This sequence joins TRBV27 and TRBJ1-1; 8 bases line up with TRBD1. This CDR3 contains 14 residues. Trimming cost V 2 bases and J 3 bases; bases outside gene matches: 2. Germline loops: CDR1 MNHEY, CDR2 SMNVEV (reference sequence). The CDR3 loop is CASSLQGAYTEAFF. For the CDR3, the DNA is TGTGCCAGCAGTTTACAGGGGGCCTACACTGAAGCTTTCTTT.

The rearrangement links TRBV19 to TRBJ2-7; TRBD1 might be the D (6 bases). V was shortened by 3 bases and J by 2 bases, with 14 bases between the two germline ends. Germline V gives CDR1 LNHDA, CDR2 SQIVND (reference sequence). The CDR3 has 15 residues. The CDR3: CASSISPQGPYEQYF. The CDR3 DNA sequence: TGTGCCAGTAGTATCTCCCCACAGGGACCCTACGAGCAGTACTTC. Full variable domain (remainder filled in from reference TRBV19 and TRBJ2-7): DGGITQSPKYLFRKEGQNVTLSCEQNLNHDAMYWYRQDPGQGLRLIYYSQIVNDFQKGDIAEGYSVSREKKESFPLTVTSAQKNPTAFYLCASSISPQGPYEQYFGPGTRLTVT.

The V gene is TRBV13, the J gene TRBJ2-7; tentatively, D is TRBD2 (7 bases). The V gene's germline CDR1 is PRHDT and CDR2 FYEKMQ (reference sequence). This CDR3 region has 15 residues. The V end lost 7 bases, the J end lost 3 bases, and 19 bases lay between the germline ends. The CDR3 sequence: CASTRGGLEGYEQYF. For the CDR3, the DNA is TGTGCCAGCACCCGCGGGGGCTTGGAGGGCTACGAGCAGTACTTC.

The genes are TRBV6-4 and TRBJ1-1; TRBD1 agrees at 7 bases. The V gene's germline CDR1 is MRHNA and CDR2 SNTAGT. J gave up 2 bases and V 4 bases, and 10 bases lay outside the gene matches. The CDR3 sequence is 16 residues long. CDR3 amino acids: CASSATRDSKNTEAFF. As DNA, the CDR3 is TGTGCCAGCAGTGCGACTCGGGACAGCAAAAACACTGAAGCTTTCTTT.

The chain has TRBV29-1 and TRBJ2-1, with 8 bases matching TRBD2. CDR1 is SQVTM, CDR2 ANQGSEA, per germline. The CDR3 covers 16 residues. Germline trimming cut 4 bases from V and 6 bases from J; bases unmatched to any gene: 14. DNA for the CDR3: TGCAGCGTTGGACAGGTTCCGGGACTAGAGCTCAATGAGCAGTTCTTC. The encoded protein is CSVGQVPGLELNEQFF.

The J gene is TRBJ2-7, the V gene TRBV28; no clear D gene. The germline CDR1 and CDR2 sequences are MDHEN and SYDVKM. There are 12 residues in the CDR3. Trimming removed 3 bases from V and 4 bases from J, with 7 bases in between. CDR3: CASSLGRYEQYF. The CDR3 nucleotides are TGTGCCAGCAGTTTGGGCAGGTACGAGCAGTACTTC. The whole variable domain, remainder taken from reference TRBV28 and TRBJ2-7, is DVKVTQSSRYLVKRTGEKVFLECVQDMDHENMFWYRQDPGLGLRLIYFSYDVKMKEKGDIPEGYSVSREKKERFSLILESASTNQTSMYLCASSLGRYEQYFGPGTRLTVT.

This clone came up a few times. This chain joins TRBV28 and TRBJ2-1, with 7 positions matching TRBD1. V trimming: 5 bases; J trimming: 1 base; junction bases outside the gene matches: 5. Germline V gene lookup returns CDR1 MDHEN and CDR2 SYDVKM. The CDR3 runs 15 residues. CDR3 loop: CASSQQGTSYNEQFF. DNA of the CDR3: TGTGCCAGCAGTCAACAGGGGACGTCCTACAATGAGCAGTTCTTC.

The V gene is TRBV7-8, the J gene TRBJ2-1; 11 nucleotides agree with TRBD2. Germline CDR1 SGHVS, CDR2 FQNEAQ. This CDR3 contains 16 residues. Germline trimming cut 5 bases from V and 6 bases from J; bases unmatched to any gene: 9. The CDR3 region has the DNA TGTGCCAGCAGCCCTTTAGCGGGAGGGCCAGGCAATGAGCAGTTCTTC. This gives the protein CASSPLAGGPGNEQFF.

This rearrangement joins TRBV7-9 to TRBJ1-2, with no clear D. The V end lost 1 base, the J end lost 2 bases, and 8 bases lay between the germline ends. Germline CDR1 and CDR2: SEHNR and FQNEAQ (reference sequence). The CDR3 has 14 residues. The CDR3 nucleotides are TGTGCCAGCAGCTTAGTGTCAGTCAACTATGGCTACACCTTC. This encodes CASSLVSVNYGYTF.

V gene TRBV6-1 combines with J gene TRBJ2-1, with 10 nucleotides matching TRBD2. The CDR3 extends over 15 amino acids. The V and J ends lost 0 bases and 15 bases, in that order; junction bases with no gene match: 11. Germline assignment: CDR1 MNHNS and CDR2 SASEGT. The CDR3 DNA reads TGTGCCAGCAGTGAAGCCAGCGGGAGGGCCGGGGATCGGTTCTTC. Protein sequence: CASSEASGRAGDRFF.

This clone was detected only once. The rearrangement links TRBV27 to TRBJ2-3; TRBD1 matches at 11 bases. The CDR3 is 16 amino acids. Germline assignment: CDR1 MNHEY and CDR2 SMNVEV (reference sequence). V lost 5 bases to trimming and J lost 4 bases; unmatched junction nucleotides: 8. The CDR3, as DNA: TGTGCCAGCAGTCCACTCCCGGGACAGGGGGCAGATACGCAGTATTTT. Protein: CASSPLPGQGADTQYF.

J is TRBJ2-1 and V is TRBV4-3, with TRBD2 matching 7 bases. Trimming at V came to 0 bases and at J to 8 bases, leaving 10 bases not matched to a gene. The germline gives CDR1 LGHNA, CDR2 YSLEER. The CDR3 is made up of 16 amino acids. The CDR3 region has the DNA TGCGCCAGCAGCCAAGATTGGAAAGAGGGGAGGGATGAGCAGTTCTTC. Translated, it gives CASSQDWKEGRDEQFF.

V usage is TRBV30 and J usage is TRBJ2-2; D unresolved. This CDR3 contains 15 residues. Germline V gene data show CDR1 as GTSNPN and CDR2 as SVGIG (reference sequence). With 2 bases removed from V and 4 bases from J, the gap between germline ends came to 14 bases. CDR3 bases: TGTGCCTGGAGTCCAGGATTGTTGGGCACCGGGGAGCTGTTTTTT. This translates into CAWSPGLLGTGELFF.

The rearrangement joins TRBV14 to TRBJ1-3; D not certain. CDR1 is SGHDN and CDR2 is FVKESK in the germline V gene. The V and J ends lost 0 bases and 0 bases respectively, with 6 bases between them. The CDR3 contains 15 residues. CDR3 nucleotide sequence: TGTGCCAGCAGCCAAGACCCCTACTCTGGAAACACCATATATTTT. Its translation is CASSQDPYSGNTIYF.